A selection of T cell receptor beta chains follows, all from one sample in a study of response to subunit inactivated influenza vaccine. TCRdb used MiXCR to reprocess the RT-PCR reads, holding one entry per CDR3 protein. The sample includes about 650,000 distinct CDR3 sequences, approximately 14% of them seen just once. Source: PBMCs from blood, taken 11 to 12 days after vaccination. These receptors were taken from a man between 45 and 60 years old who received an inactivated influenza vaccine. CDR3s include the opening cysteine and the closing phenylalanine or tryptophan. D genes are given only for firm matches. Clone size is not always given. Where it is, it says once, few, many or a class for expanded clones.

V gene	D gene	J gene	CDR3 length	clone size	CDR3 DNA	CDR3 protein
TRBV5-5	.	TRBJ2-7	15	.	TGTGCCAGCAGCTTTCGGTGGGATTACGTTCACGAGCAGTACTTC	CASSFRWDYVHEQYF
TRBV5-1	.	TRBJ1-1	14	.	TGCGCCAGCAGGAATCCGGGTGCGGGCACTGAAGCTTTCTTT	CASRNPGAGTEAFF
TRBV11-2	TRBD2	TRBJ2-7	17	few	TGTGCCAGCAGCTTAGTGGGGACTAGCGGGGGGGCTCAGGAGCAGTACTTC	CASSLVGTSGGAQEQYF
TRBV12-3/TRBV12-4	.	TRBJ1-5	14	many	TGTGCCAGCAGTTTAGTAGGTTGGGATCAGCCCCAGCATTTT	CASSLVGWDQPQHF
TRBV27	TRBD2	TRBJ2-1	14	.	TGTGCCAGCAGGCTAGCGGGGGGGATGAATGAGCAGTTCTTC	CASRLAGGMNEQFF
TRBV10-3	.	TRBJ2-1	17	.	TGTGCCATCAGTTCCCGCGCTGGACAGAACTCCTACAATGAGCAGTTCTTC	CAISSRAGQNSYNEQFF
TRBV6-2/TRBV6-3	.	TRBJ2-1	15	.	TGTGCCAGCAGCCTGCCGTCCTGGAACTACAATGAGCAGTTCTTC	CASSLPSWNYNEQFF
TRBV21-1	.	TRBJ1-1	15	few	TGTGCCAGCAGCAAAAGAAAAGCAGGCGACACTGAAGCTTTCTTT	CASSKRKAGDTEAFF
TRBV28	.	TRBJ1-5	14	many	TGTGCCAGCAGCTTGACAGTCCGCAATCAGCCCCAGCATTTT	CASSLTVRNQPQHF
TRBV5-1	.	TRBJ2-1	15	many	TGCGCCAGCAGCTTGATTGGGTTCTCCTACAATGAGCAGTTCTTC	CASSLIGFSYNEQFF
TRBV6-5	TRBD1	TRBJ2-3	14	.	TGTGCCAGCAGTTCGGGACAGCGCACAGATACGCAGTATTTT	CASSSGQRTDTQYF
TRBV30	TRBD2	TRBJ2-1	18	few	TGTGCCTGGAGTTGGGAAACGGGACTAGCGGGGGTCTACAATGAGCAGTTCTTC	CAWSWETGLAGVYNEQFF
TRBV28	.	TRBJ2-1	14	.	TGTGCCAGCAGTTTCTTTTCAGGTTACAATGAGCAGTTCTTC	CASSFFSGYNEQFF
TRBV10-3	TRBD2	TRBJ2-2	16	.	TGTGCCATCAGTGAGTCAGCGGGAGGATTGACCGGGGAGCTGTTTTTT	CAISESAGGLTGELFF
TRBV7-9	TRBD2	TRBJ2-5	16	.	TGTGCCAGCAGCTTTTTTGGACTAGCGGCGCAAGAGACCCAGTACTTC	CASSFFGLAAQETQYF
TRBV12-3/TRBV12-4	TRBD1	TRBJ2-1	13	many	TGTGCCAGCAGCCGAAACCAGGGGGCGGGGCAGTTCTTC	CASSRNQGAGQFF
TRBV5-1	TRBD2	TRBJ2-5	16	.	TGCGCCAGCAGCTTGGGTACTAGCGGGGGAAGTGAGACCCAGTACTTC	CASSLGTSGGSETQYF
TRBV6-1	TRBD1	TRBJ2-7	15	few	TGTGCCAGCACAAGCCACCGGACAGGGGGGCGCGAGCAGTACTTC	CASTSHRTGGREQYF
TRBV20-1	.	TRBJ2-3	14	few	TGCAGTGCCCCGCGGAACAGAAACACAGATACGCAGTATTTT	CSAPRNRNTDTQYF
TRBV10-3	.	TRBJ2-7	15	many	TGTGCCATCAGTGACCAAGGCAGGGACTCCTACGAGCAGTACTTC	CAISDQGRDSYEQYF
TRBV5-1	.	TRBJ2-5	16	.	TGCGCCAGCAGCTCCCTACAGGTGACAGGGAGGGAGACCCAGTACTTC	CASSSLQVTGRETQYF
TRBV29-1	TRBD2	TRBJ2-7	13	.	TGCAGCGTTGAGGACGCGGGGGGGTACGAGCAGTACTTC	CSVEDAGGYEQYF
TRBV30	TRBD1	TRBJ1-1	13	few	TGTGCCTGGACCGTTACAGGGGTCACTGAAGCTTTCTTT	CAWTVTGVTEAFF
TRBV7-9	.	TRBJ1-4	16	few	TGTGCCAGCAGCTTACTGCACCAGGGACTGTATGAAAAACTGTTTTTT	CASSLLHQGLYEKLFF
TRBV9	TRBD2	TRBJ2-1	17	.	TGTGCCAGCAGCGTAGGGCCTAGCGGGAGGGCCGACGATGAGCAGTTCTTC	CASSVGPSGRADDEQFF
TRBV5-1	TRBD1	TRBJ1-1	17	many	TGCGCCAGCAGCTTGGCCAGAGGTCGGGACAGGGGGACTGAAGCTTTCTTT	CASSLARGRDRGTEAFF
TRBV20-1	.	TRBJ1-2	15	many	TGCAGTGCTAGAGAGACGGGGGCGCGTCCCTATGGCTACACCTTC	CSARETGARPYGYTF
TRBV6-1	TRBD1	TRBJ2-7	15	.	TGTGCCAGCAGAGCGGGACAGGGGCGCACCTACGAGCAGTACTTC	CASRAGQGRTYEQYF
TRBV29-1	.	TRBJ2-7	15	few	TGCAGCGTTGGCACGACGGTTGACTCGCCCTACGAGCAGTACTTC	CSVGTTVDSPYEQYF
TRBV6-1	TRBD1	TRBJ2-7	14	few	TGTGCCAGCAGTGGGACAGGGTTGTACTACGAGCAGTACTTC	CASSGTGLYYEQYF
TRBV20-1	TRBD1	TRBJ1-6	15	.	TGCAGTGCTAGAGACAGGGGACAGCCCAGGTCACCCCTCCACTTT	CSARDRGQPRSPLHF
TRBV6-2/TRBV6-3	.	TRBJ1-5	15	.	TGTGCCAGCAGCCGGCGTGCGTCAGGGAATCAGCCCCAGCATTTT	CASSRRASGNQPQHF
TRBV5-1	.	TRBJ2-1	14	few	TGCGCCAGCAGCCTGGGGGGGCGGTACAATGAGCAGTTCTTC	CASSLGGRYNEQFF
TRBV9	TRBD1	TRBJ2-7	16	.	TGTGCCAGCAGCTACAATCCGGGACAGGGGGCCTACGAGCAGTACTTC	CASSYNPGQGAYEQYF
TRBV20-1	.	TRBJ2-5	17	.	TGCAGTGCTAGAGAGGGCGGGGTAGCGGAAACACAAGAGACCCAGTACTTC	CSAREGGVAETQETQYF
TRBV7-8	.	TRBJ2-2	11	few	TGTGCCAGCACCCCTAGCGGGGAGCTGTTTTTT	CASTPSGELFF
TRBV24-1	TRBD2	TRBJ2-3	16	few	TGTGCCACCAGATCTAGCGGGGGGATATTCACAGATACGCAGTATTTT	CATRSSGGIFTDTQYF
TRBV12-3/TRBV12-4	TRBD2	TRBJ2-3	15	few	TGTGCCAGCAGTCCGGGGGACTATTCCACAGATACGCAGTATTTT	CASSPGDYSTDTQYF
TRBV12-3/TRBV12-4	.	TRBJ2-7	12	few	TGTGCCAGCAGTACCCTCAAGGACGAGCAGTACTTC	CASSTLKDEQYF
TRBV10-3	TRBD1	TRBJ2-6	17	.	TGTGCCATCAATCCGGACAGGGGTGCGGCCGGGGCCAACGTCCTGACTTTC	CAINPDRGAAGANVLTF
TRBV6-5	.	TRBJ2-2	14	few	TGTGCCAGCAGTTACGACAGAACGGCCGGGGAGCTGTTTTTT	CASSYDRTAGELFF
TRBV10-3	.	TRBJ2-3	14	many	TGTGCCATCCGGCGGGGACTTGACACAGATACGCAGTATTTT	CAIRRGLDTDTQYF
TRBV7-2	.	TRBJ2-1	17	.	TGTGCCAGCAGCTTACGCCCCTCCAGGGGGGCCTACAATGAGCAGTTCTTC	CASSLRPSRGAYNEQFF
TRBV28	TRBD2	TRBJ2-4	15	few	TGTGCCAGCAGTTTAACCCAGCGGGGTCAAAACATTCAGTACTTC	CASSLTQRGQNIQYF
TRBV7-9	.	TRBJ2-1	15	.	TGTGCCAGCAGCTTAGTGGCAGCGACGCAAAACATTCAGTTCTTC	CASSLVAATQNIQFF
TRBV4-3	.	TRBJ2-7	16	.	TGCGCCAGCAGCAAAGAGATGAGGCAACCTACCTACGAGCAGTACTTC	CASSKEMRQPTYEQYF
TRBV24-1	TRBD2	TRBJ2-1	16	few	TGTGCCACCAGTGATTACAGCGGGGGGGCATACAATGAGCAGTTCTTC	CATSDYSGGAYNEQFF
TRBV20-1	.	TRBJ2-3	15	few	TGCAGTGCTAGAGATCTCCAGGGGCTGGCAGATACGCAGTATTTT	CSARDLQGLADTQYF
TRBV20-1	TRBD2	TRBJ2-1	14	.	TGCAGTGCCACCGGGACTAGCGGGTTAGGGGGGCAGTTCTTC	CSATGTSGLGGQFF